A selection of T cell receptor beta chains follows, all from one sample in a study of T cell changes during pregnancy in multiple sclerosis. Clones were read by immunoSEQ multiplex PCR, and TCRdb kept only the in-frame ones, dropping some. This table has about 41,000 clones, 90% appearing once. Sequenced material: CD8+ T cells from peripheral blood mononuclear cells, taken in the third trimester of pregnancy. Receptors were obtained from a female donor with multiple sclerosis, enrolled in a pregnancy study. The CDR3 runs from the conserved cysteine through the conserved F or W. Fields, in order: clone size, J gene, V gene, D gene, CDR3 DNA, CDR3 protein. The D gene is left open where the match is weak. Only some rows state a clone size, as once, few, many or a class for expanded clones.

. | TRBJ2-3 | TRBV6-4 | TRBD2 | TGTGCCAGCAGTGACTCGGCGGGAGGCCCAGATACGCAGTATTTT | CASSDSAGGPDTQYF
. | TRBJ1-2 | TRBV2 | . | TGTGCCAGCAGTGAAGGGTCCCCAAACTCGGACTATGGCTACACCTTC | CASSEGSPNSDYGYTF
. | TRBJ2-1 | TRBV7-9 | TRBD2 | TGTGCCAGCAGCCCGCGACTAGCGGGAAAATACAATGAGCAGTTCTTC | CASSPRLAGKYNEQFF
. | TRBJ2-1 | TRBV7-3 | . | TGTGCCAGCAGCCCCTCAGTGGTCTACAATGAGCAGTTCTTC | CASSPSVVYNEQFF
once | TRBJ2-3 | TRBV4-1 | . | TGCGCCAGCAGCCAGAGGCGGAGCACAGATACGCAGTATTTT | CASSQRRSTDTQYF
. | TRBJ1-3 | TRBV27 | . | TGTGCCAGCAGTTTATCGTCCTCCGGCTCTGGAAACACCATATATTTT | CASSLSSSGSGNTIYF
. | TRBJ1-1 | TRBV6-5 | . | TGTGCCAGCAGTTACTCCCGATTAGACAGGAGCACTGAAGCTTTCTTT | CASSYSRLDRSTEAFF
. | TRBJ2-7 | TRBV28 | TRBD2 | TGTGCCAGCAGTCCCGGACTAGAGGTCTACGAGCAGTACTTC | CASSPGLEVYEQYF
. | TRBJ1-1 | TRBV28 | TRBD1 | TGTGCCAGCAGTCTTACAGGGGCGGGTGAAGCTTTCTTT | CASSLTGAGEAFF
. | TRBJ2-3 | TRBV2 | TRBD2 | TGTGCCAGCAGTGACCCCCCGGGACTAGCGGGAACAGATACGCAGTATTTT | CASSDPPGLAGTDTQYF
. | TRBJ2-1 | TRBV6-4 | TRBD2 | TGTGCCAGCAGTGACTCAGGGACTAGCGGGAGCAATGAGCAGTTCTTC | CASSDSGTSGSNEQFF
. | TRBJ2-1 | TRBV27 | TRBD1 | TGTGCCAGCAGGCTTAGTTTGGTAGGACAGGGCGAGCACAATGAGCAGTTCTTC | CASRLSLVGQGEHNEQFF
. | TRBJ2-7 | TRBV5-1 | . | TGCGCCAGCAGCCCGGCCCAGGCAGGCGAGCAGTACTTC | CASSPAQAGEQYF
once | TRBJ1-1 | TRBV5-4 | . | TGTGCCAGCAGCCCCTTTCCCTTTGAGGACATGAACACTGAAGCTTTCTTT | CASSPFPFEDMNTEAFF
few | TRBJ2-1 | TRBV27 | TRBD2 | TGTGCCAGCAGTTTATTGGGACTAGCGGGAGGAGTAGCTACCAATGAGCAGTTCTTC | CASSLLGLAGGVATNEQFF
. | TRBJ2-1 | TRBV19 | . | TGTGCCAGTAGTCTGGGGGGTGACAATGAGCAGTTCTTC | CASSLGGDNEQFF
. | TRBJ2-1 | TRBV7-3 | . | TGTGCCAGCAGCCTTTACAGCGGTGTCAACAATGAGCAGTTCTTC | CASSLYSGVNNEQFF
. | TRBJ2-1 | TRBV7-9 | . | TGTGCCAGCAGCGCTCGTGTAGACATGAGGCAGTTCTTC | CASSARVDMRQFF
. | TRBJ1-5 | TRBV4-1 | . | TGCGCCAGCAGCCAAGTCGTGGCTCCAAATCAGCCCCAGCATTTT | CASSQVVAPNQPQHF
. | TRBJ2-7 | TRBV5-4 | . | TGTGCCAGCAGCTTAGACAGCAGCTCCTACGAGCAGTACTTC | CASSLDSSSYEQYF
. | TRBJ2-2 | TRBV9 | TRBD1 | TGTGCCAGCAGCCCTCGGACAGGGGGGATCTTGGGGCCGTCCTCGAACACCGGGGAGCTGTTTTTT | CASSPRTGGILGPSSNTGELFF
. | TRBJ1-4 | TRBV9 | TRBD1 | TGTGCCAGCAGCGTACAGGGGGCGGCTAATGAAAAACTGTTTTTT | CASSVQGAANEKLFF
few | TRBJ2-7 | TRBV7-9 | . | TGTGCCAGCAGCCAAAGTGCAACAAATTACTACGAGCAGTACTTC | CASSQSATNYYEQYF
. | TRBJ1-2 | TRBV5-6 | TRBD1 | TGTGCCAGCAGCTTGCCTACAGGGGGCGACTATGGCTACACCTTC | CASSLPTGGDYGYTF
. | TRBJ2-5 | TRBV10-2 | TRBD2 | TGCGCCAGCGATGAACTAGCGGGAGAGGCAGAGACCCAGTACTTC | CASDELAGEAETQYF
. | TRBJ2-1 | TRBV27 | TRBD1 | TGTGCCAGCAGTGAGACAGGGAACGAGCAGTTCTTC | CASSETGNEQFF